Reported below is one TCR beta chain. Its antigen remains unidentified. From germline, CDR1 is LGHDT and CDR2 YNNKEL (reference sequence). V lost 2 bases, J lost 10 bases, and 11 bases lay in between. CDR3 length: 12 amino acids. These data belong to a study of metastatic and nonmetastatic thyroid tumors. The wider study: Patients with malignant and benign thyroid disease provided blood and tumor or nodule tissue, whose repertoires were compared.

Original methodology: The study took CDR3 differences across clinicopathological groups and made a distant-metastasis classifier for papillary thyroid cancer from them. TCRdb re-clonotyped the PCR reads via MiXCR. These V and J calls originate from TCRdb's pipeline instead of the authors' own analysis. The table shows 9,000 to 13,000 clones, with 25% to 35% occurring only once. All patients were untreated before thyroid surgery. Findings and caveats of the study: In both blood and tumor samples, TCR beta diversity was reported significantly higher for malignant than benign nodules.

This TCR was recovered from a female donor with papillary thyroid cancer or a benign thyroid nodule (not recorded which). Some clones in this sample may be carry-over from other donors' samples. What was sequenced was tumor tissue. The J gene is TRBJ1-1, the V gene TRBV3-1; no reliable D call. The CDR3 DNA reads TGTGCCAGCAGCCAAAGAACCCAGCCAGCTTTCTTT. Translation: CASSQRTQPAFF.